The entry below describes one T cell receptor (beta chain). This sample stems from a study of blood T cell repertoires in COVID-19. This table comes from immunoSEQ multiplex PCR, and its TCRdb copy is limited to in-frame clones, with some not included. The table has roughly 300,000 clones, approximately 84% seen once. CDR3 length: 15 residues. Germline V gene sequence: CDR1 SEHNR, CDR2 FQNEAQ (reference sequence). The J segment lost 4 bases and the V segment lost 1 base, leaving 2 bases of the junction unmatched. The chain combines TRBV7-9 with TRBJ1-2; 11 positions agree with TRBD1. Material for sequencing was PBMCs or T cells enriched from blood (not recorded which). This clonotype was sampled from a woman aged 18-35 years who had recovered from COVID-19. CDR3 loop: CASSLGTGGLYGYTF. The DNA of the CDR3 is TGTGCCAGCAGCTTAGGGACAGGGGGCCTCTATGGCTACACCTTC.